The T cell receptor (beta chain) described here comes from a study of control samples from healthy donors and cancer patients. Germline CDR1 and CDR2: MGHRA and YSYEKL. The V gene lost 0 bases and the J gene lost 7 bases, with 7 bases spanning the gap. The CDR3 loop spans 13 amino acids. The protocol was immunoSEQ multiplex PCR, while the TCRdb copy is restricted to in-frame clones and leaves out a portion. The repertoire holds 350,000 to 450,000 clones, with 90% as singletons. This TCR derives from a man aged 35 to 55 with head and neck cancer. This rearrangement joins TRBV4-1 to TRBJ2-1; D is undetermined. Sequencing was performed on PBMCs. The CDR3 DNA is TGCGCCAGCAGCCAAGAGTGGGGAAATGAGCAGTTCTTC. It codes for CASSQEWGNEQFF.